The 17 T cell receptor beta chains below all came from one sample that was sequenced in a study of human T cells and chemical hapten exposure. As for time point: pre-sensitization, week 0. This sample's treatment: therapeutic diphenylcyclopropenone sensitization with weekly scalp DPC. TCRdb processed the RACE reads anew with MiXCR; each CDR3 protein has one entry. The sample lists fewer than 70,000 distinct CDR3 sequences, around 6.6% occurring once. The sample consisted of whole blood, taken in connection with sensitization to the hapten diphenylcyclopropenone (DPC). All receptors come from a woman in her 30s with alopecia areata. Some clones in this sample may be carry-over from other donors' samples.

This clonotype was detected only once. The CDR3 DNA follows: TGCAGTGCTAGAGATCCCTGGGGAGGTGAAGCTTTCTTT. Protein: CSARDPWGGEAFF. V gene TRBV20-1 combines with J gene TRBJ1-1; no reliable D call. Germline assignment: CDR1 DFQATT and CDR2 SNEGSKA (reference sequence). The V end was cut by 0 bases, the J end by 7 bases, with 12 bases between. This CDR3 contains 13 residues.

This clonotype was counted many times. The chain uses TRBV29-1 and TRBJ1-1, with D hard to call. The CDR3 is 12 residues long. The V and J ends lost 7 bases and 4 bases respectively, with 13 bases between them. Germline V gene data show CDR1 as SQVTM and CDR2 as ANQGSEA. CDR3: CSALRLGTEAFF. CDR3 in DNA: TGCAGCGCGCTTCGTTTAGGCACTGAAGCTTTCTTT.

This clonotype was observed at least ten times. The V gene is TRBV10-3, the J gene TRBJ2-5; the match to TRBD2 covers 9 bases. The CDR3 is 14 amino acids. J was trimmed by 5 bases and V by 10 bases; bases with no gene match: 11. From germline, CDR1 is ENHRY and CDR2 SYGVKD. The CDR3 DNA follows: TGTGCCAGAAACCCTTTAGCGGGGGTGGAGACCCAGTACTTC. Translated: CARNPLAGVETQYF.

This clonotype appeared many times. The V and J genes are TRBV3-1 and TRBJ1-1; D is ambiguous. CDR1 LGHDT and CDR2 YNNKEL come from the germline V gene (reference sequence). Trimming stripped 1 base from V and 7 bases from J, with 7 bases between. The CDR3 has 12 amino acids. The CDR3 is CASSQGGFEAFF. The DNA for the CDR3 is TGTGCCAGCAGCCAAGGGGGTTTTGAAGCTTTCTTT.

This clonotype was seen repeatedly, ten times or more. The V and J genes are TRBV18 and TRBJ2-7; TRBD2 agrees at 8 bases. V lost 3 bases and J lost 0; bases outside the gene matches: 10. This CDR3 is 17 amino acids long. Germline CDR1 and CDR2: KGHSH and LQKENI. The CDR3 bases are TGTGCCAGCTCACCCAGCGGGGGCCGGTCTAGCTCCTACGAGCAGTACTTC. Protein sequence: CASSPSGGRSSSYEQYF.

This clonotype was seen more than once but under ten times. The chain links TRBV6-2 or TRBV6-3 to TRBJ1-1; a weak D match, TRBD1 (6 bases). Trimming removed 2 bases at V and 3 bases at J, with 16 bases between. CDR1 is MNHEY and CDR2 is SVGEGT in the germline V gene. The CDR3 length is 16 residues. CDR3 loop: CASSYPPEQGHTEAFF. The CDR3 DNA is TGTGCCAGCAGTTACCCCCCTGAACAGGGTCACACTGAAGCTTTCTTT.

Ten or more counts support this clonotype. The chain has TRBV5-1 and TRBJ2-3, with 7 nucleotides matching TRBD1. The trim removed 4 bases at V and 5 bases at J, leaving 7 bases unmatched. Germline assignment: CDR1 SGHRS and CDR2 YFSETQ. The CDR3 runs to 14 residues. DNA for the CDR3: TGCGCCAGCAGCAGGGGACAGAGGGTAGATACGCAGTATTTT. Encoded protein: CASSRGQRVDTQYF. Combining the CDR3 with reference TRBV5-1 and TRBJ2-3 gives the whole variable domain KAGVTQTPRYLIKTRGQQVTLSCSPISGHRSVSWYQQTPGQGLQFLFEYFSETQRNKGNFPGRFSGRQFSNSRSEMNVSTLELGDSALYLCASSRGQRVDTQYFGPGTRLTVL.

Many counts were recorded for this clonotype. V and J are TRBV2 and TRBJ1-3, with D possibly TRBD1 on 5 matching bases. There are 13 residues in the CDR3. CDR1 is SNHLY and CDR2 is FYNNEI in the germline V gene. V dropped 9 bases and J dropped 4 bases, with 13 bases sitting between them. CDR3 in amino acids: CASGRGAGNTIYF. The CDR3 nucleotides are TGTGCCAGTGGAAGGGGCGCGGGAAACACCATATATTTT.

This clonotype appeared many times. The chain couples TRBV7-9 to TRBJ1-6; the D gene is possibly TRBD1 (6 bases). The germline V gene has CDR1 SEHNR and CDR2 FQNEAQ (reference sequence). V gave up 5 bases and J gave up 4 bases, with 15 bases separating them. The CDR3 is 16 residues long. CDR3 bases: TGTGCCAGCAGCCCGCCAGGACAGAGATATAATTCACCCCTCCACTTT. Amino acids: CASSPPGQRYNSPLHF.

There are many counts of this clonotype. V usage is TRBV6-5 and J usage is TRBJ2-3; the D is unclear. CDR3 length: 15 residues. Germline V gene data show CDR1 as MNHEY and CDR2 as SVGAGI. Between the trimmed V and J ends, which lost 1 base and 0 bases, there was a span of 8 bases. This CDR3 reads CASSYLGASTDTQYF. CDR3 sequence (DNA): TGTGCCAGCAGTTACTTGGGCGCTAGCACAGATACGCAGTATTTT.

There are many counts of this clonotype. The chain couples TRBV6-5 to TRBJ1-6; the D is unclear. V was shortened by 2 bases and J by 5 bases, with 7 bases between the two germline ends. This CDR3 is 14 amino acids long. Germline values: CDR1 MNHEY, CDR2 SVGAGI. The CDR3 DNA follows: TGTGCCAGCAGTTACAACAGCAATAATTCACCCCTCCACTTT. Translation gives CASSYNSNNSPLHF.

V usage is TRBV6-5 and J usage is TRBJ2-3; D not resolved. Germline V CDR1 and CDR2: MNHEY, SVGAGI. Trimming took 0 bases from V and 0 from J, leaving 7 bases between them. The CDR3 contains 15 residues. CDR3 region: CASSYSEPSTDTQYF. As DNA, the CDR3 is TGTGCCAGCAGTTACTCTGAGCCTAGCACAGATACGCAGTATTTT.

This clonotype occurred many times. The CDR3 is CASSRTDLYGYTF. The CDR3 DNA reads as TGTGCCAGCAGCCGGACGGATCTATATGGCTACACCTTC. The chain is built from TRBV6-1 and TRBJ1-2; D not certain. This CDR3 region has 13 residues. The V gene lost 6 bases and the J gene lost 5 bases, with 13 bases spanning the gap. Germline CDR1 reads MNHNS; CDR2 reads SASEGT.

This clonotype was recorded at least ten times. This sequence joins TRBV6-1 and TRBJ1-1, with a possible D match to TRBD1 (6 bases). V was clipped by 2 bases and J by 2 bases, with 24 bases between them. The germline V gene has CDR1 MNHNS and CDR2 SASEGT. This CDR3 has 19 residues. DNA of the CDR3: TGTGCCAGCAGTGAATGGGGACCTGTTACGGACAGCAGAAACACTGAAGCTTTCTTT. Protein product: CASSEWGPVTDSRNTEAFF.

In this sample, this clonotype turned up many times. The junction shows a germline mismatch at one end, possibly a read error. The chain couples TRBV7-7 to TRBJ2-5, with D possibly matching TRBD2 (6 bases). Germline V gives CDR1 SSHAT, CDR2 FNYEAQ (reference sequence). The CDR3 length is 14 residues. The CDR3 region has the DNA TGTGCTAGCAGCTTGGACTATACGACTTCGACCCAGTACTTC. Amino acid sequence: CASSLDYTTSTQYF.

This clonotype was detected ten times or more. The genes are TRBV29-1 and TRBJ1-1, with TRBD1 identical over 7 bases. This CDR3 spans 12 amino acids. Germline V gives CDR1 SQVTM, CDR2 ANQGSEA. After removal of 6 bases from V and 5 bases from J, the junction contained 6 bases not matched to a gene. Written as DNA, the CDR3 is TGCAGCGTGACCACAGGGGTTACTGAAGCTTTCTTT. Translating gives CSVTTGVTEAFF.

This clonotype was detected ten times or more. Here the CDR3 reads CASSLEMNTEAFF. DNA for the CDR3: TGCGCCAGCAGCTTGGAGATGAACACTGAAGCTTTCTTT. This chain links TRBV5-1 with TRBJ1-1; D gene ambiguous. The ends were cut back, 0 bases at V and 0 bases at J, with 3 bases in the middle. CDR3 length equals 13 residues. Germline CDR1 is SGHRS and CDR2 is YFSETQ.